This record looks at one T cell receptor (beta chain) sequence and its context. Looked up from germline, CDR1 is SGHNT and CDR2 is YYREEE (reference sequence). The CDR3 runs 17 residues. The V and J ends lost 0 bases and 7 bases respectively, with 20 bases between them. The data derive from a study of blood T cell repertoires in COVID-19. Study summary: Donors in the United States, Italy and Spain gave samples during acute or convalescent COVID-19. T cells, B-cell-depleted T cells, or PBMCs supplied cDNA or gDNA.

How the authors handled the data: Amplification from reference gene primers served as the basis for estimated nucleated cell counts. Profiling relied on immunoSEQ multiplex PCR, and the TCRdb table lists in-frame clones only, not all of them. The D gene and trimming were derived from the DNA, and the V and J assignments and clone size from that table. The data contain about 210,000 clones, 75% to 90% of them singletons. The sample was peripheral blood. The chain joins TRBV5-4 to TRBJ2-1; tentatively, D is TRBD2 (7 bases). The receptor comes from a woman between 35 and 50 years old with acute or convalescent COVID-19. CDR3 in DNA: TGTGCCAGCAGCTTGGTTACGGGGGGCCTGAAGGGTAATGAGCAGTTCTTC. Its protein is CASSLVTGGLKGNEQFF. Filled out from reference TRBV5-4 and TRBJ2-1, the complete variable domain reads ETGVTQSPTHLIKTRGQQVTLRCSSQSGHNTVSWYQQALGQGPQFIFQYYREEENGRGNFPPRFSGLQFPNYSSELNVNALELDDSALYLCASSLVTGGLKGNEQFFGPGTRLTVL.